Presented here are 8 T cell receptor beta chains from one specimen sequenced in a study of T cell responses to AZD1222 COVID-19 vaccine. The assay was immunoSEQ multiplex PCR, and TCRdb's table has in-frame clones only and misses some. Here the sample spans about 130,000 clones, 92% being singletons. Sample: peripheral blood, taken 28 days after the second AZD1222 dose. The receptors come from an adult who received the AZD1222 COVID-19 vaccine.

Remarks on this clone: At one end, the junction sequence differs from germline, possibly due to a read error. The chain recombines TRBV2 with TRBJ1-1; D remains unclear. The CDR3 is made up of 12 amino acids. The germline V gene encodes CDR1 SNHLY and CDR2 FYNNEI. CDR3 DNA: TGTGCCAGCACTGAAATGAACACTGAAGCTTTCTTT. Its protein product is CASTEMNTEAFF.

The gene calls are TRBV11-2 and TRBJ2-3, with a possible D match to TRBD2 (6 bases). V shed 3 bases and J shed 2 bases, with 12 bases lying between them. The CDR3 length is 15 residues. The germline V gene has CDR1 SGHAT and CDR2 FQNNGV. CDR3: CASSFSGEVTDTQYF. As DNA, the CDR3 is TGTGCCAGCAGCTTTTCGGGGGAGGTCACAGATACGCAGTATTTT.

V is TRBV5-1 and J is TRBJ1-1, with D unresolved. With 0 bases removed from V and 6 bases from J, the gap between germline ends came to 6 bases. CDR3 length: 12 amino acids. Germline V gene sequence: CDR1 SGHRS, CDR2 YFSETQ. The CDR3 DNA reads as TGCGCCAGCAGCTTGGATAGTTCTGAAGCTTTCTTT. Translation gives CASSLDSSEAFF. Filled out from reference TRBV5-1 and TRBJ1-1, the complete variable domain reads KAGVTQTPRYLIKTRGQQVTLSCSPISGHRSVSWYQQTPGQGLQFLFEYFSETQRNKGNFPGRFSGRQFSNSRSEMNVSTLELGDSALYLCASSLDSSEAFFGQGTRLTVV.

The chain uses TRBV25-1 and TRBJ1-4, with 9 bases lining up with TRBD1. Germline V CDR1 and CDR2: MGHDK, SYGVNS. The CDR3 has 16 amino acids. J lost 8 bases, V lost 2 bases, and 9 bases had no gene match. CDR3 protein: CASSEPGTGWEEKLFF. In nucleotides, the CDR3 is TGTGCCAGCAGTGAACCAGGGACAGGGTGGGAGGAAAAACTGTTTTTT.

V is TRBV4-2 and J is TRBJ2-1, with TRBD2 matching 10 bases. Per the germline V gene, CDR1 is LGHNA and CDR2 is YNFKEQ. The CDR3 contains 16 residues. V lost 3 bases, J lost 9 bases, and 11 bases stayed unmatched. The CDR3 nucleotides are TGTGCCAGCAGCCACCCCACGGCGTTAGCGGGAGGTGAGCAGTTCTTC. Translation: CASSHPTALAGGEQFF.

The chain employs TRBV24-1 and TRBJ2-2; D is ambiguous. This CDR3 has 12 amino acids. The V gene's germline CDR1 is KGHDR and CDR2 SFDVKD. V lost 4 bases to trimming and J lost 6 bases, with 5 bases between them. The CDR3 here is CATSEVPGELFF. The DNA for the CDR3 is TGTGCCACCAGTGAAGTTCCCGGGGAGCTGTTTTTT.

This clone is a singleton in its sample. In nucleotides, the CDR3 is TGTGCCAGCACCTTCGTAGCCCTCGGGAATGAGCAGTTCTTC. Its protein is CASTFVALGNEQFF. V gene TRBV2 combines with J gene TRBJ2-1; D remains unclear. The CDR3 covers 14 residues. Trimming left V 7 bases short and J 7 bases short, with 17 bases between. CDR1 is SNHLY and CDR2 is FYNNEI in the germline V gene.

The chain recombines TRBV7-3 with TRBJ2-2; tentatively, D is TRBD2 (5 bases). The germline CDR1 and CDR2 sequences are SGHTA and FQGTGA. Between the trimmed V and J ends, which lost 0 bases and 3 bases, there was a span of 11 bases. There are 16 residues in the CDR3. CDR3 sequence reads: CASSLTAGSDTGELFF. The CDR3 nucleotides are TGTGCCAGCAGCTTAACGGCGGGTAGTGACACCGGGGAGCTGTTTTTT.